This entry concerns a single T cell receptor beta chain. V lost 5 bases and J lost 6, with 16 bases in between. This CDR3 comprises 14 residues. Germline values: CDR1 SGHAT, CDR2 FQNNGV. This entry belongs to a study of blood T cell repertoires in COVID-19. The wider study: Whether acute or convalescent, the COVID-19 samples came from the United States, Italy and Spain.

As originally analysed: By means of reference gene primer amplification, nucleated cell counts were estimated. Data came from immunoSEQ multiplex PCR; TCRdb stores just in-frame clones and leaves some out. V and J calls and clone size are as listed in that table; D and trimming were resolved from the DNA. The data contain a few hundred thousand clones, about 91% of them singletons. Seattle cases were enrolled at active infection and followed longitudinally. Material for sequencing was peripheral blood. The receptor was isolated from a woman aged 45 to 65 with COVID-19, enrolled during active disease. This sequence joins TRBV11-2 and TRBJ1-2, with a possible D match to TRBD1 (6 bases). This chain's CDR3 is CASSPIRGADGYTF. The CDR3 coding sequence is TGTGCCAGCAGCCCTATTCGGGGGGCGGATGGCTACACCTTC.